The entry that follows covers one T cell receptor beta chain sequence. The record originates from a study of blood T cell repertoires in COVID-19. Overall study context: Sources were T cells, B-cell-depleted T cells, or PBMCs; the material itself was cDNA or gDNA.

Participants were aged roughly 18 to 90 years, lived in about 26 US areas, and enrolled virtually. Cohort 3 donors counted as recovered after two negative PCRs, clearance, or resolved symptoms. Authors' processing steps: Estimated nucleated cell counts came from reference gene primer amplification. The method was immunoSEQ multiplex PCR; TCRdb's version includes in-frame clones alone and lacks a portion of them. The DNA gave D and trimming, while V, J and clone size come from that table. The sample gives about 150,000 clones, around 84% of which show up once; around 7% is in the top ten. The junction had 12 bases not matched to a gene; V was cut back by 0 bases and J by 5 bases. The length of the CDR3 is 18 residues. Germline CDR1 and CDR2: MGHRA and YSYEKL.

The V and J genes are TRBV4-1 and TRBJ1-4; 7 bases are a match to TRBD1. The source is a man aged 45-65 years who had recovered from COVID-19. Sequencing used PBMCs or T cells enriched from blood (not recorded which). CDR3 loop: CASSQDRITGALNEKLFF. The CDR3, as DNA: TGCGCCAGCAGCCAAGATAGGATTACAGGGGCCCTCAATGAAAAACTGTTTTTT.